Each of the 10 T cell receptor beta chains below was sequenced from the same sample in a study of blood T cell repertoires in COVID-19 (dated by TCRdb to 2018 to 2020). Library creation used the immunoSEQ multiplex PCR assay. TCRdb re-hosts the immuneACCESS table, in-frame sequences only. Its copies lack some clones; in the studies checked, an unresolved V gene accounts for under half of them, and the cause for the rest is not known. This sample holds roughly 430,000 clones; around 90% were observed only once. Roughly 1.9% of the sample goes to the ten largest clones. Sequenced: PBMCs or T cells enriched from blood (not recorded which). These receptors all come from a woman between 35 and 50 years old with acute COVID-19.

The rearrangement joins TRBV3-1 (or the pseudogene TRBV3-2) to TRBJ2-7; TRBD2 might be the D (7 bases). The CDR3 has 17 amino acids. Germline V gene lookup returns CDR1 LGHDT and CDR2 YNNKEL (reference sequence). Trimming removed 0 bases from V and 1 base from J, with 16 bases in between. The CDR3 loop reads CASSQEKGGLGSYEQYF. The CDR3 DNA reads as TGTGCCAGCAGCCAAGAAAAGGGGGGGTTGGGATCCTACGAGCAGTACTTC.

The sample holds one count of this clone. This sequence joins TRBV6-6 and TRBJ2-7; 11 positions agree with TRBD1. Germline loops: CDR1 MNHNY, CDR2 SVGAGI (reference sequence). With V trimmed by 5 bases and J by 4 bases, 13 bases remained unmatched. CDR3 length equals 17 residues. CDR3 in amino acids: CASSPTPGQGDMYEQYF. In DNA, the CDR3 is TGTGCCAGCAGTCCTACACCGGGACAGGGGGACATGTACGAGCAGTACTTC.

The genes are TRBV2 and TRBJ1-2; possibly TRBD1 for D (5 bases). CDR1 is SNHLY and CDR2 is FYNNEI in the germline V gene. V dropped 2 bases and J dropped 7 bases, with 11 bases sitting between them. The CDR3 loop spans 13 amino acids. The CDR3 spells CASSESGVPGYTF. CDR3 DNA: TGTGCCAGCAGTGAATCGGGGGTCCCTGGCTACACCTTC. Supplemented by reference TRBV2 and TRBJ1-2, the full variable domain reads EPEVTQTPSHQVTQMGQEVILRCVPISNHLYFYWYRQILGQKVEFLVSFYNNEISEKSEIFDDQFSVERPDGSNFTLKIRSTKLEDSAMYFCASSESGVPGYTFGSGTRLTVV.

J is TRBJ1-3 and V is TRBV30; D unclear. The V end was cut by 2 bases, the J end by 9 bases, with 11 bases between. Germline-derived CDR1 and CDR2 are GTSNPN and SVGIG (reference sequence). This CDR3 has 12 residues. The CDR3 coding sequence is TGTGCCTGGAGTTACTCTGTTTCCACCATATATTTT. This gives the protein CAWSYSVSTIYF.

The V and J genes are TRBV30 and TRBJ1-5, with D perhaps matching TRBD1 (5 bases). The CDR3 loop spans 14 amino acids. The germline V gene encodes CDR1 GTSNPN and CDR2 SVGIG (reference sequence). V was pared by 0 bases and J by 7 bases, with 13 bases between. The CDR3 sequence is CAWSVPQGRQPQHF. CDR3 DNA sequence: TGTGCCTGGAGTGTGCCTCAGGGTAGGCAGCCCCAGCATTTT.

This clone has a single count. V usage is TRBV5-4 and J usage is TRBJ2-3; D may be TRBD2 (6 bases). From germline, CDR1 is SGHNT and CDR2 YYREEE (reference sequence). V lost 3 bases and J 2 bases, leaving 13 bases between the germline ends. The CDR3 length is 15 residues. CDR3 sequence reads: CASSSTGDHTDTQYF. The CDR3 DNA follows: TGTGCCAGCAGCTCTACGGGGGACCACACAGATACGCAGTATTTT.

V and J are TRBV18 and TRBJ2-3; 7 bases are shared with TRBD1. The CDR3 contains 14 residues. V gave up 0 bases and J gave up 3 bases; unmatched junction bases: 0. Germline V gene sequence: CDR1 KGHSH, CDR2 LQKENI. The CDR3 region has the DNA TGTGCCAGCTCACCACCCAGGGGGACAGATACGCAGTATTTT. It yields the protein CASSPPRGTDTQYF.

This clone was seen a handful of times. This sequence joins TRBV20-1 and TRBJ1-6, with D unclear. Germline V lookup: CDR1 DFQATT, CDR2 SNEGSKA (reference sequence). This CDR3 comprises 12 residues. The V end was cut by 3 bases, the J end by 7 bases, with 7 bases between. CDR3 sequence (DNA): TGCAGTGCTAGTCAAACAAATTCACCCCTCCACTTT. It encodes CSASQTNSPLHF.

V and J are TRBV19 and TRBJ1-6; unclear D gene. The V and J ends lost 6 bases and 5 bases respectively, with 5 bases between them. The germline V gene encodes CDR1 LNHDA and CDR2 SQIVND (reference sequence). This CDR3 comprises 12 residues. In DNA form, the CDR3 reads TGTGCCAGTAGCGTCGATAATTCACCCCTCCACTTT. Protein: CASSVDNSPLHF. Looking up the rest from reference TRBV19 and TRBJ1-6 gives the full variable domain: DGGITQSPKYLFRKEGQNVTLSCEQNLNHDAMYWYRQDPGQGLRLIYYSQIVNDFQKGDIAEGYSVSREKKESFPLTVTSAQKNPTAFYLCASSVDNSPLHFGNGTRLTVT.

This clone was seen just once. This rearrangement joins TRBV9 to TRBJ2-7; D may be TRBD1 (5 bases). From germline, CDR1 is SGDLS and CDR2 YYNGEE. V was trimmed by 7 bases and J by 6 bases, leaving 14 bases between them. The CDR3 spans 12 residues. The CDR3 here is CASSPGYGEQYF. The CDR3 coding sequence is TGTGCCAGCTCTCCAGGGTACGGCGAGCAGTACTTC.